The 25 T cell receptor beta chains below all came from one sample that was sequenced in a study of T cell responses to AZD1222 COVID-19 vaccine. Produced via immunoSEQ multiplex PCR; TCRdb's table is partial and in-frame only. The table records around 84,000 clones, roughly 88% of them present only once. Sequences were derived from peripheral blood, sampled 28 days after the second AZD1222 dose. All receptors come from an adult who received the AZD1222 COVID-19 vaccine.

J is TRBJ1-2 and V is TRBV5-6, with D perhaps TRBD1 (6 bases). This CDR3 comprises 13 residues. Germline lookup yields CDR1 SGHDT and CDR2 YYEEEE. Trimming left V 4 bases short and J 5 bases short, with 12 bases between. The CDR3 DNA reads TGTGCCAGCAGCCTGGGGGGGCCGTATGGCTACACCTTC. Residues: CASSLGGPYGYTF.

This clone was observed a few times. The CDR3 is CASSHQGRSEAFF. In nucleotides, the CDR3 is TGTGCCAGCAGCCACCAGGGAAGGTCTGAAGCTTTCTTT. The V gene is TRBV4-2, the J gene TRBJ1-1; a weak D match, TRBD1 (5 bases). Germline V gives CDR1 LGHNA, CDR2 YNFKEQ. The V gene lost 3 bases and the J gene lost 6 bases, with 11 bases spanning the gap. CDR3 length equals 13 residues.

The chain links TRBV19 to TRBJ1-1; no reliable D call. CDR3 length equals 14 residues. V dropped 4 bases and J dropped 0 bases, with 9 bases sitting between them. The germline V gene has CDR1 LNHDA and CDR2 SQIVND (reference sequence). CDR3 amino acids: CASSTDTMNTEAFF. CDR3 DNA sequence: TGTGCCAGTAGTACCGATACCATGAACACTGAAGCTTTCTTT.

The chain employs TRBV13 and TRBJ2-1; D might be TRBD1 or TRBD2, each matching 5 bases. Germline values: CDR1 PRHDT, CDR2 FYEKMQ (reference sequence). The CDR3 spans 16 residues. Trimming left V 5 bases short and J 6 bases short, with 20 bases between. The CDR3 loop reads CASSLRLGTHRNEQFF. In nucleotides, the CDR3 is TGTGCCAGCAGCCTTAGGCTAGGGACCCACCGCAATGAGCAGTTCTTC.

The chain links TRBV21-1 to TRBJ2-1; the table calls TRBD2, which could not be checked here. TRBV21-1 is an annotated pseudogene. The CDR3 length is 16 residues. The CDR3 DNA follows: TGTGCCAGCAGCAAAGAGGAGGGCGTCCCCTACAATGAGCAGTTCTTC. Translation: CASSKEEGVPYNEQFF.

The rearrangement links TRBV28 to TRBJ1-1; maybe TRBD1 (6 bases). This CDR3 is built from 14 residues. The germline V gene has CDR1 MDHEN and CDR2 SYDVKM. V was cut by 8 bases and J by 1 base, with 14 bases left in between. Here the CDR3 reads CASGRGGGNTEAFF. CDR3 coding DNA: TGTGCCAGCGGACGGGGAGGGGGGAACACTGAAGCTTTCTTT.

The rearrangement links TRBV3-1 (or the pseudogene TRBV3-2) to TRBJ1-3; weak D call: TRBD1 (5 bases). With 1 base removed from V and 0 bases from J, the gap between germline ends came to 10 bases. CDR1 and CDR2 (germline): LGHDT, YNNKEL (reference sequence). CDR3 length: 16 residues. The CDR3 bases are TGTGCCAGCAGCCAAGGCGGGGGAATCTCTGGAAACACCATATATTTT. Residues: CASSQGGGISGNTIYF.

This clone is a singleton in its sample. The genes are TRBV19 and TRBJ2-7, with a weak D call TRBD1 (6 bases). The V end was cut by 6 bases, the J end by 3 bases, with 15 bases between. The germline gives CDR1 LNHDA, CDR2 SQIVND (reference sequence). This CDR3 region has 14 residues. The CDR3 here is CASSLTGHLYEQYF. The CDR3 DNA reads as TGTGCCAGTAGCCTGACAGGCCACCTCTACGAGCAGTACTTC.

The chain combines TRBV27 with TRBJ2-1, with TRBD2 matching 8 bases. After removal of 6 bases from V and 3 bases from J, the junction contained 7 bases not matched to a gene. Germline-derived CDR1 and CDR2 are MNHEY and SMNVEV (reference sequence). This CDR3 has 15 residues. In DNA form, the CDR3 reads TGTGCCAGCAGCCACACGGGACTAGACTACAATGAGCAGTTCTTC. Translation gives CASSHTGLDYNEQFF.

CDR3 in DNA: TGTGCCAGCAGCACCCAGGGTGCCTCCTATAATTCACCCCTCCACTTT. It specifies CASSTQGASYNSPLHF. The chain is built from TRBV27 and TRBJ1-6; a weak D match, TRBD1 (5 bases). Trimming stripped 6 bases from V and 0 bases from J, with 12 bases between. The CDR3 covers 16 residues. Germline values: CDR1 MNHEY, CDR2 SMNVEV (reference sequence).

The CDR3 loop reads CASSETSHIKYF. CDR3 nucleotides: TGTGCCAGCAGTGAAACCAGCCATATAAAGTATTTT. The rearrangement joins TRBV2 to TRBJ2-3; D uncertain. Germline assignment: CDR1 SNHLY and CDR2 FYNNEI. The CDR3 covers 12 residues. V lost 2 bases and J lost 13, with 13 bases in between.

The chain uses TRBV30 and TRBJ1-5; 8 bases line up with TRBD1. The germline V gene encodes CDR1 GTSNPN and CDR2 SVGIG (reference sequence). V shed 3 bases and J 6 bases; nucleotides not matched to a gene: 7. The CDR3 covers 14 residues. The CDR3 region is CAWSWQGAGQPQHF. The CDR3 coding sequence is TGTGCCTGGAGCTGGCAGGGGGCCGGTCAGCCCCAGCATTTT.

This chain uses TRBV11-2 with TRBJ2-1; 11 bases map to TRBD2. This CDR3 is 19 amino acids long. V was clipped by 3 bases and J by 2 bases; unmatched bases: 12. Per the germline V gene, CDR1 is SGHAT and CDR2 is FQNNGV. CDR3 protein: CASSLRWASGGPTYNEQFF. In DNA, the CDR3 is TGTGCCAGCAGCTTGCGGTGGGCTAGCGGGGGGCCCACCTACAATGAGCAGTTCTTC.

The chain joins TRBV3-1 (or the pseudogene TRBV3-2) to TRBJ1-1; D uncertain. Trimming stripped 2 bases from V and 5 bases from J, with 15 bases between. Germline loops: CDR1 LGHDT, CDR2 YNNKEL (reference sequence). The CDR3 loop spans 15 amino acids. CDR3 protein: CASSQSPFLSTEAFF. The CDR3 coding sequence is TGTGCCAGCAGCCAATCCCCCTTTTTGAGTACTGAAGCTTTCTTT.

This chain links TRBV18 with TRBJ1-1, with TRBD1 matching 7 bases. The V segment lost 4 bases and the J segment 5 bases; nucleotides outside the gene matches: 1. In germline, CDR1 is KGHSH, CDR2 LQKENI. The CDR3 sequence is 12 residues long. CDR3 DNA: TGTGCCAGCTCACTACAGGGGACTGAAGCTTTCTTT. Translation gives CASSLQGTEAFF.

The rearrangement joins TRBV19 to TRBJ2-7; a weak D match, TRBD1 (5 bases). Germline V CDR1 and CDR2: LNHDA, SQIVND (reference sequence). This CDR3 comprises 14 residues. The V end lost 3 bases, the J end lost 0 bases, and 9 bases lay between the germline ends. CDR3 amino acids: CASSMGDSSYEQYF. The DNA for the CDR3 is TGTGCCAGTAGTATGGGCGACAGCTCCTACGAGCAGTACTTC.

This chain connects TRBV25-1 to TRBJ1-2, with D maybe TRBD1 (5 bases). Deletions cut 3 bases from V and 8 bases from J, with 16 bases between. The CDR3 consists of 14 residues. From germline, CDR1 is MGHDK and CDR2 SYGVNS. In DNA, the CDR3 is TGTGCCAGCAGTGATTACGTCAGCCGGGGCGGCTACACCTTC. This codes for CASSDYVSRGGYTF.

The rearrangement links TRBV10-3 to TRBJ1-2; D perhaps matches TRBD1 (6 bases). Per germline, CDR1 ENHRY and CDR2 SYGVKD. V shed 3 bases and J shed 0 bases, with 14 bases lying between them. The CDR3 spans 16 residues. The CDR3 loop is CAISDPGGKANYGYTF. In nucleotides, the CDR3 is TGTGCCATCAGTGATCCCGGGGGCAAAGCTAACTATGGCTACACCTTC.

The chain employs TRBV19 and TRBJ1-5, with D perhaps TRBD1 (5 bases). The CDR3 totals 13 residues. CDR1 is LNHDA and CDR2 is SQIVND in the germline V gene (reference sequence). V shed 6 bases and J shed 4 bases, with 10 bases lying between them. The CDR3 DNA reads as TGTGCCAGTAGCGAGGGGAGGAATCAGCCCCAGCATTTT. Its protein is CASSEGRNQPQHF.

The genes are TRBV18 and TRBJ1-1; tentative D call: TRBD1 (5 bases). V was cut by 5 bases and J by 1 base, with 11 bases left in between. In germline, CDR1 is KGHSH, CDR2 LQKENI. The CDR3 consists of 14 residues. CDR3 residues: CASSAGGGNTEAFF. CDR3 in DNA: TGTGCCAGCTCAGCCGGGGGGGGGAACACTGAAGCTTTCTTT.

The CDR3 protein is CASSQGRPNNEQFF. CDR3 sequence (DNA): TGTGCCAGCAGCCAGGGGCGGCCAAACAATGAGCAGTTCTTC. The chain links TRBV4-2 to TRBJ2-1; maybe TRBD1 (5 bases). The V end was cut by 3 bases, the J end by 5 bases, with 11 bases between. Germline V gene data show CDR1 as LGHNA and CDR2 as YNFKEQ. The CDR3 sequence is 14 residues long.

The CDR3 here is CASSYYRDSPYGYTF. CDR3 in DNA: TGTGCCAGCAGTTACTACCGGGACAGTCCATATGGCTACACCTTC. The chain carries TRBV6-5 and TRBJ1-2; 7 bases are a match to TRBD1. V was clipped by 1 base and J by 5 bases; unmatched bases: 7. CDR1 MNHEY and CDR2 SVGAGI come from the germline V gene. This CDR3 is 15 amino acids long.

In the case of this clone: The sample carries other DNA sequences with the same CDR3. The chain combines TRBV5-1 with TRBJ1-2; a weak D match, TRBD1 (6 bases). The germline CDR1 and CDR2 sequences are SGHRS and YFSETQ. This CDR3 contains 12 residues. With 1 base removed from V and 8 bases from J, the gap between germline ends came to 9 bases. In nucleotides, the CDR3 is TGCGCCAGCAGCTTGACAGGGAGCGGCTACACCTTC. Translating gives CASSLTGSGYTF.

This rearrangement joins TRBV6-5 to TRBJ1-3; D not resolved. Trimming stripped 9 bases from V and 1 base from J, with 10 bases between. The germline V gene has CDR1 MNHEY and CDR2 SVGAGI. CDR3 size: 13 residues. CDR3 nucleotides: TGTGCCAGTCTTCGAGCGTCTGGAAACACCATATATTTT. Protein sequence: CASLRASGNTIYF.

CDR3 loop: CASSRDGYGYTF. CDR3 bases: TGTGCCAGCAGTCGGGACGGCTATGGCTACACCTTC. The chain uses TRBV27 and TRBJ1-2, with D possibly being TRBD1 (5 bases). The CDR3 sequence is 12 residues long. Trimming removed 5 bases from V and 4 bases from J, with 8 bases in between. CDR1 and CDR2 (germline): MNHEY, SMNVEV (reference sequence).